The subject of this entry is one TCR beta chain. How the authors handled the data: Estimated nucleated cell counts came from reference gene primer amplification. TCRdb's copy holds only in-frame clones and misses some; the assay was immunoSEQ multiplex PCR. That table furnishes V, J and clone size, whereas the DNA furnished D and trimming. The sample shows about 26,000 clones, 90% of them seen only once. Per the germline V gene, CDR1 is MNHEY and CDR2 is SVGEGT. The CDR3 runs to 16 residues. Trimming shortened V by 6 bases and J by 1 base, and 18 bases separated the two germline ends. These data belong to a study of blood T cell repertoires in COVID-19. About the research overall: Samples representing acute and convalescent COVID-19 were sourced from the United States, Italy and Spain. The analysed material was cDNA or gDNA that came from T cells, B-cell-depleted T cells, or PBMCs.

The chain uses TRBV6-2 or TRBV6-3 and TRBJ1-1, with D possibly being TRBD1 (6 bases). The sequence came from a human donor in a cohort sampled during active COVID-19. Sequences were obtained from peripheral blood. CDR3: CASSPGGLKGNTEAFF. As DNA, the CDR3 is TGTGCCAGCAGCCCTGGGGGCCTCAAGGGGAACACTGAAGCTTTCTTT.